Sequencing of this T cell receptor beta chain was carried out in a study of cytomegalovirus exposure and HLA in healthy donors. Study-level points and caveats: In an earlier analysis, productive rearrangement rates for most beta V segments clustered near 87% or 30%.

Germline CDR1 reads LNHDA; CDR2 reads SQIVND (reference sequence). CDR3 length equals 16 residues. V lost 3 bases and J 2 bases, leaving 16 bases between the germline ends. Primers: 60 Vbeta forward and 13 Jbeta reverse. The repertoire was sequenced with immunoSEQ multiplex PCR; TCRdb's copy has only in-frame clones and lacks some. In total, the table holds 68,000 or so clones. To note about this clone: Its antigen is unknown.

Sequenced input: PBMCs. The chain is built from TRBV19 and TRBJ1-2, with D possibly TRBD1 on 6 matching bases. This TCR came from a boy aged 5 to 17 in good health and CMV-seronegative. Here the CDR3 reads CASSMDWGQGNYGYTF. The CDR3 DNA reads TGTGCCAGTAGTATGGACTGGGGGCAAGGCAACTATGGCTACACCTTC. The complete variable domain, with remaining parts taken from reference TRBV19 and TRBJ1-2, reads DGGITQSPKYLFRKEGQNVTLSCEQNLNHDAMYWYRQDPGQGLRLIYYSQIVNDFQKGDIAEGYSVSREKKESFPLTVTSAQKNPTAFYLCASSMDWGQGNYGYTFGSGTRLTVV.